This TCR beta chain was recovered during a study of post-analysis software for immune sequencing data. As for this clonotype: What it binds is unknown.

The library was made from cDNA and included unique molecular identifiers. There were 1 to 10 million T cells, and 480,000 or so cDNA molecules came from them. TCRdb fed the PCR reads into MiXCR, producing one record per CDR3 protein. Among more than 350,000 distinct CDR3 sequences, approximately 39% were seen once, and the ten largest hold roughly 8.2%. Study observations and caveats: Patients had higher frequencies than controls of roughly 5 TRBV segments, including TRBV5-6, TRBV5-1 and TRBV20-1.

Germline CDR1 and CDR2: SGHTA and FQGNSA. The CDR3 is 19 residues long. J was trimmed by 0 bases and V by 5 bases; bases with no gene match: 13. The chain carries TRBV7-2 and TRBJ1-6; TRBD1 agrees at 7 bases. The sequence was collected from a girl aged 2 to 10 with multiple sclerosis. The sequencing sample was made of blood. CDR3 protein: CASSPSPRQGRSYNSPLHF. The CDR3 DNA is TGTGCCAGCAGCCCATCCCCCCGACAGGGCCGCTCCTATAATTCACCCCTCCACTTT. Together with reference TRBV7-2 and TRBJ1-6, the CDR3 gives the full variable domain: GAGVSQSPSNKVTEKGKDVELRCDPISGHTALYWYRQSLGQGLEFLIYFQGNSAPDKSGLPSDRFSAERTGGSVSTLTIQRTQQEDSAVYLCASSPSPRQGRSYNSPLHFGNGTRLTVT.